A single sample is the source of the 22 T cell receptor beta chains below, sequenced in a study of cytomegalovirus exposure and HLA in healthy donors. PCR was performed using 60 Vbeta and 13 Jbeta primers. Measured with immunoSEQ multiplex PCR; TCRdb has only the in-frame clones, and not every one. Its table lists about 72,000 clones. Sample: PBMCs. These receptors were obtained from a man aged 50-59 years in good health and CMV-seropositive.

The chain couples TRBV6-4 to TRBJ1-1; maybe TRBD1 (6 bases). Looked up from germline, CDR1 is MRHNA and CDR2 is SNTAGT. The CDR3 has 13 amino acids. Trimming pared 4 bases from V and 0 bases from J, leaving 6 bases between. The CDR3 nucleotides read TGTGCCAGCAGTGGGGACATGAACACTGAAGCTTTCTTT. This sequence encodes CASSGDMNTEAFF.

V usage is TRBV5-1 and J usage is TRBJ2-7; possible D gene TRBD2, 5 bases. This CDR3 comprises 14 residues. Trimming removed 5 bases from V and 2 bases from J, with 14 bases in between. Per the germline V gene, CDR1 is SGHRS and CDR2 is YFSETQ. In DNA, the CDR3 is TGCGCCAGCAGTGCCACCGGGGTCGCCTACGAGCAGTACTTC. It codes for CASSATGVAYEQYF.

The rearrangement links TRBV4-2 to TRBJ2-3; possible D gene TRBD1, 7 bases. Germline-derived CDR1 and CDR2 are LGHNA and YNFKEQ. The CDR3 runs to 16 residues. Between the trimmed V and J ends, which lost 5 bases and 0 bases, there was a span of 15 bases. The CDR3 sequence: CASSSRSGGSTDTQYF. The CDR3 nucleotides read TGTGCCAGCAGCTCCCGATCAGGGGGGAGCACAGATACGCAGTATTTT.

V usage is TRBV7-2 and J usage is TRBJ1-6; 10 nucleotides line up with TRBD1. The CDR3 has 14 residues. Per germline, CDR1 SGHTA and CDR2 FQGNSA. The V and J ends lost 5 bases and 7 bases, in that order; junction bases with no gene match: 2. CDR3 sequence reads: CASSRGQGNSPLHF. The DNA of the CDR3 is TGTGCCAGCAGCCGGGGACAGGGGAATTCACCCCTCCACTTT.

V and J are TRBV4-1 and TRBJ1-2; D might be TRBD1 (6 bases). CDR1 and CDR2 from the germline V gene are MGHRA and YSYEKL. V lost 1 base, J lost 11 bases, and 11 bases lay in between. The CDR3 is made up of 12 amino acids. In DNA, the CDR3 is TGCGCCAGCAGCCAAGCACAGGGAAAATACACCTTC. It specifies CASSQAQGKYTF.

V and J are TRBV28 and TRBJ1-5; 7 nucleotides agree with TRBD1. J was trimmed by 6 bases and V by 6 bases; bases with no gene match: 8. Germline V lookup: CDR1 MDHEN, CDR2 SYDVKM. The CDR3 extends over 14 amino acids. The CDR3 nucleotides are TGTGCCAGCAGGTGGACAGGCGGAAGTCAGCCCCAGCATTTT. Protein sequence: CASRWTGGSQPQHF. Based on the CDR3 plus reference TRBV28 and TRBJ1-5, the full variable domain is DVKVTQSSRYLVKRTGEKVFLECVQDMDHENMFWYRQDPGLGLRLIYFSYDVKMKEKGDIPEGYSVSREKKERFSLILESASTNQTSMYLCASRWTGGSQPQHFGDGTRLSIL.

The V and J genes are TRBV6-5 and TRBJ2-2, with a possible D match to TRBD1 (5 bases). CDR3 length: 14 amino acids. The V end lost 0 bases, the J end lost 6 bases, and 8 bases lay between the germline ends. CDR1 MNHEY and CDR2 SVGAGI come from the germline V gene. The CDR3 loop is CASSYSGRAGELFF. CDR3 bases: TGTGCCAGCAGTTACTCGGGCAGGGCCGGGGAGCTGTTTTTT.

The chain joins TRBV5-8 to TRBJ1-1, with TRBD1 as a possible D gene (5 bases). This CDR3 region has 13 residues. The V end was cut by 4 bases, the J end by 3 bases, with 10 bases between. Germline values: CDR1 SGHTS, CDR2 YDEGEE. CDR3 amino acids: CASSRQSYTEAFF. DNA of the CDR3: TGTGCCAGCAGCAGACAGTCATACACTGAAGCTTTCTTT.

The CDR3 coding sequence is TGTGCCAGCAGTTCACGGTGGTCGACCCAGTACTTC. Translating it yields CASSSRWSTQYF. The rearrangement links TRBV6-5 to TRBJ2-5, with D unresolved. Trimming cost V 4 bases and J 7 bases, with 10 bases left between them. The CDR3 is 12 amino acids. Germline V gives CDR1 MNHEY, CDR2 SVGAGI.

This chain uses TRBV4-2 with TRBJ2-5; possibly TRBD1 for D (6 bases). Trimming pared 4 bases from V and 4 bases from J, leaving 10 bases between. CDR1 is LGHNA, CDR2 YNFKEQ, per germline. The CDR3 sequence is 13 residues long. CDR3 bases: TGTGCCAGCAGCCTAGGGGGAAGAGAGACCCAGTACTTC. Translation: CASSLGGRETQYF.

V is TRBV2 and J is TRBJ2-1; weak D call: TRBD2 (6 bases). CDR1 and CDR2 from the germline V gene are SNHLY and FYNNEI. The ends were cut back, 5 bases at V and 5 bases at J, with 13 bases in the middle. The CDR3 sequence is 14 residues long. The CDR3 is CASSWDFDNNEQFF. CDR3 sequence (DNA): TGTGCCAGCAGTTGGGACTTTGACAACAATGAGCAGTTCTTC.

The gene calls are TRBV29-1 and TRBJ1-1, with D tentatively TRBD1 (6 bases). The germline V gene encodes CDR1 SQVTM and CDR2 ANQGSEA. The ends were cut back, 7 bases at V and 4 bases at J, with 13 bases in the middle. CDR3 length: 12 amino acids. This CDR3 reads CSAGGGTTEAFF. Written as DNA, the CDR3 is TGCAGCGCTGGGGGGGGCACCACTGAAGCTTTCTTT.

This rearrangement joins TRBV10-3 to TRBJ2-1; 7 bases are a match to TRBD2. The germline CDR1 and CDR2 sequences are ENHRY and SYGVKD. This CDR3 contains 15 residues. The J segment lost 6 bases and the V segment lost 2 bases, leaving 7 bases of the junction unmatched. The CDR3 sequence: CAISEIASGLNEQFF. CDR3 bases: TGTGCCATCAGTGAGATCGCTAGCGGTCTCAATGAGCAGTTCTTC.

The V gene is TRBV7-2, the J gene TRBJ2-3; a possible D gene is TRBD2 (5 bases). The V gene's germline CDR1 is SGHTA and CDR2 FQGNSA. CDR3 length: 15 residues. V was clipped by 5 bases and J by 0 bases, with 12 bases between them. The CDR3 DNA follows: TGTGCCAGCAGCAAAGGAGCGGATAGCACAGATACGCAGTATTTT. Protein: CASSKGADSTDTQYF.

The V and J genes are TRBV19 and TRBJ2-7, with 10 bases identical to TRBD2. Losses at the gene ends were 8 bases for V and 1 base for J; bases not matched to a gene: 5. The CDR3 covers 14 residues. Germline values: CDR1 LNHDA, CDR2 SQIVND (reference sequence). This CDR3 reads CASHQAGGSYEQYF. The CDR3, as DNA: TGTGCCAGTCATCAAGCGGGAGGGTCCTACGAGCAGTACTTC.

The chain is built from TRBV5-6 and TRBJ1-4; 7 bases are shared with TRBD1. The germline V gene has CDR1 SGHDT and CDR2 YYEEEE. V dropped 4 bases and J dropped 5; count of bases not matched to a gene: 8. The CDR3 loop spans 15 amino acids. DNA of the CDR3: TGTGCCAGCAGCCCAAGGGGGCTTCCAAATGAAAAACTGTTTTTT. This sequence encodes CASSPRGLPNEKLFF.

V usage is TRBV7-9 and J usage is TRBJ2-3; 9 bases are shared with TRBD2. The CDR3 extends over 14 amino acids. The germline gives CDR1 SEHNR, CDR2 FQNEAQ (reference sequence). The J segment lost 2 bases and the V segment lost 8 bases, leaving 5 bases of the junction unmatched. Here the CDR3 DNA reads TGTGCCAGCGGCCCTAGCGGGAACACAGATACGCAGTATTTT. Translated, it gives CASGPSGNTDTQYF.

The chain employs TRBV9 and TRBJ2-2; 7 nucleotides line up with TRBD2. The CDR3 is 16 amino acids. Trimming at V came to 7 bases and at J to 1 base, leaving 10 bases not matched to a gene. Germline loops: CDR1 SGDLS, CDR2 YYNGEE. The CDR3 nucleotides are TGTGCCAGCGGTAGGACCGGGACTAAGAACACCGGGGAGCTGTTTTTT. The encoded protein is CASGRTGTKNTGELFF.

The chain recombines TRBV28 with TRBJ1-5; 8 bases agree with TRBD1. V lost 6 bases and J lost 6; bases outside the gene matches: 10. The CDR3 covers 15 residues. The V gene's germline CDR1 is MDHEN and CDR2 SYDVKM. The CDR3 is CASRTGEAKGQPQHF. The CDR3 bases are TGTGCCAGCAGGACAGGGGAAGCAAAGGGTCAGCCCCAGCATTTT.

The chain has TRBV2 and TRBJ2-3; the match to TRBD1 covers 10 bases. The CDR3 is made up of 14 amino acids. The junction had 2 bases not matched to a gene; V was cut back by 3 bases and J by 5 bases. Per germline, CDR1 SNHLY and CDR2 FYNNEI. CDR3 bases: TGTGCCAGCAGTGATGACAGGGGGCGAGATACGCAGTATTTT. Translating it yields CASSDDRGRDTQYF.

CDR3 bases: TGTGCCAGCAGCTTGGGACAGAACTATGGCTACACCTTC. Its protein is CASSLGQNYGYTF. V gene TRBV14 combines with J gene TRBJ1-2; 7 nucleotides match TRBD1. The CDR3 is 13 amino acids. CDR1 and CDR2 (germline): SGHDN, FVKESK. Unmatched junction bases numbered 2, after V lost 5 bases and J lost 2 bases.

The V and J genes are TRBV5-6 and TRBJ1-2, with no clear D. The CDR3 loop spans 14 amino acids. Germline assignment: CDR1 SGHDT and CDR2 YYEEEE. Trimming left V 3 bases short and J 0 bases short, with 9 bases between. CDR3 sequence: CASSSPLANYGYTF. In nucleotides, the CDR3 is TGTGCCAGCAGCTCCCCACTAGCTAACTATGGCTACACCTTC. The whole variable domain, remainder taken from reference TRBV5-6 and TRBJ1-2, is DAGVTQSPTHLIKTRGQQVTLRCSPKSGHDTVSWYQQALGQGPQFIFQYYEEEERQRGNFPDRFSGHQFPNYSSELNVNALLLGDSALYLCASSSPLANYGYTFGSGTRLTVV.